Reported below is one TCR beta chain. This sample was included in a study of T cell changes during pregnancy in multiple sclerosis. The CDR3 contains 13 residues. Germline values: CDR1 MDHEN, CDR2 SYDVKM. J lost 3 bases, V lost 6 bases, and 4 bases had no gene match. TCRdb's copy holds only in-frame clones and misses some; the assay was immunoSEQ multiplex PCR. The table lists 60,000 to 95,000 clones, 85% to 95% of them singletons. Source: CD4+ T cells from peripheral blood mononuclear cells, taken before pregnancy. V usage is TRBV28 and J usage is TRBJ2-7, with TRBD1 matching over 8 bases. This sequence was found in a female donor with multiple sclerosis, enrolled in a pregnancy study. As DNA, the CDR3 is TGTGCCAGCAGCACCGACAGGGGCTACGAGCAGTACTTC. Protein: CASSTDRGYEQYF.